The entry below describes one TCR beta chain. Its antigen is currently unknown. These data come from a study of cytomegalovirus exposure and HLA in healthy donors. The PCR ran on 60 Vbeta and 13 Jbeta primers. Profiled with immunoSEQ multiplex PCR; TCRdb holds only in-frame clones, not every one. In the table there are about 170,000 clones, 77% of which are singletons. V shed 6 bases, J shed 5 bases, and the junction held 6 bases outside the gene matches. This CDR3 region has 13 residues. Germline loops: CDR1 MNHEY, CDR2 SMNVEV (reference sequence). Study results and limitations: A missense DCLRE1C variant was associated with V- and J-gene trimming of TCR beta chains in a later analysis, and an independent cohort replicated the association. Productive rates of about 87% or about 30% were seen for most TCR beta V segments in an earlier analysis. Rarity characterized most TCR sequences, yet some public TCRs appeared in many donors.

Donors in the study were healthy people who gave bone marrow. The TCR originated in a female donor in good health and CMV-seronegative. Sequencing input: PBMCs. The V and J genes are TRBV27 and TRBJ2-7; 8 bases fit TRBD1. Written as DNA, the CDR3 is TGTGCCAGCAGCCCTCAGACAGGGGACGAGCAGTACTTC. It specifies CASSPQTGDEQYF.